This TCR beta chain originates from a study of blood T cell repertoires in COVID-19. At the level of the study: Material from acute and convalescent COVID-19 was sourced from the United States, Italy and Spain. Sources were T cells, B-cell-depleted T cells, or PBMCs; the material itself was cDNA or gDNA.

Source study methods: Reference gene primer amplification gave estimated nucleated cell counts. Data came from immunoSEQ multiplex PCR; TCRdb stores just in-frame clones and leaves some out. The V and J calls and clone size come from that table; D and trimming were worked out from the DNA. The sample lists more than 45,000 clones, about nine tenths occurring once. This receptor was identified in a man in his 70s with acute or convalescent COVID-19. Sequenced material: peripheral blood.

CDR3 coding DNA: TGTGCCAGCAACCTAGGGGAGAACACTGAAGCTTTCTTT. Residues: CASNLGENTEAFF. This chain joins TRBV6-5 and TRBJ1-1; D is perhaps TRBD1 (5 bases). The CDR3 length is 13 residues. Per germline, CDR1 MNHEY and CDR2 SVGAGI. The V and J ends lost 7 bases and 1 base respectively, with 10 bases between them.